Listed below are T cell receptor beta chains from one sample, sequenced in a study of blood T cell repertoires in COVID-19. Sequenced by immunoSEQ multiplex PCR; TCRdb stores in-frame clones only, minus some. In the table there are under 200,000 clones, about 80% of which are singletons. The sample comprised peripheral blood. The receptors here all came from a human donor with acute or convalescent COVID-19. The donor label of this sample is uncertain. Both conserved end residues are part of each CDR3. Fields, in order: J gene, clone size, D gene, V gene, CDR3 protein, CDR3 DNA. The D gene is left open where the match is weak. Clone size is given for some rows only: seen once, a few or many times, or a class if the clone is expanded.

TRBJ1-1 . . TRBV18 CASSREMNTEAFF TGTGCCAGCTCACGTGAGATGAACACTGAAGCTTTCTTT
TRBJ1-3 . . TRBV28 CASSRQNPTGNTIYF TGTGCCAGCAGTCGACAGAATCCGACTGGAAACACCATATATTTT
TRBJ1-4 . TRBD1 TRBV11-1 CASSSLGQGYEKLFF TGTGCCAGCAGCTCACTGGGACAGGGCTATGAAAAACTGTTTTTT
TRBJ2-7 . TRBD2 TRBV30 CAWSGLAGSYEQYF TGTGCCTGGAGTGGACTAGCGGGGTCCTACGAGCAGTACTTC
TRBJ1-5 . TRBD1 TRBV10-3 CAISGGSNQPQHF TGTGCCATCTCAGGGGGCTCCAATCAGCCCCAGCATTTT
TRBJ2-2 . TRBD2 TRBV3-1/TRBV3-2 CASSPTGLAGAGELFF TGTGCCAGCAGCCCTACCGGACTAGCTGGCGCCGGGGAGCTGTTTTTT
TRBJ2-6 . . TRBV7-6 CASSPDNSGANVLTF TGTGCCAGCAGCCCGGACAACTCTGGGGCCAACGTCCTGACTTTC
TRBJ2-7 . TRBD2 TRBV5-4 CAWVRGGEYEQYF TGTGCCTGGGTCCGCGGGGGGGAGTACGAGCAGTACTTC
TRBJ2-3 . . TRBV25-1 CASSGSPRGADTQYF TGTGCCAGCAGTGGCTCCCCCAGGGGGGCAGATACGCAGTATTTT
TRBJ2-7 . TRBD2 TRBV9 CASSVGTSGSYEQYF TGTGCCAGCAGCGTAGGGACTAGCGGGAGCTACGAGCAGTACTTC
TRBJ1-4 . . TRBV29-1 CSVEHPGEKLFF TGCAGCGTTGAACACCCGGGGGAAAAACTGTTTTTT
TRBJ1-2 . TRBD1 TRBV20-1 CSASYGTGVTRQSYTF TGCAGTGCTAGTTACGGGACAGGGGTTACTCGGCAAAGCTACACCTTC
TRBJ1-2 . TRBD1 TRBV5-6 CASSLRQGARGYTF TGTGCCAGCAGCTTGCGGCAGGGGGCGAGAGGCTACACCTTC
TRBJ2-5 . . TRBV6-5 CASRTGGLGETQYF TGTGCCAGCAGGACGGGGGGCCTGGGTGAGACCCAGTACTTC
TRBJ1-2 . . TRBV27 CASISVLGGGYTF TGTGCCAGCATTTCGGTCTTGGGAGGGGGCTACACCTTC
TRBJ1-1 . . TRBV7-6 CASSLHRVSRGKPEAFF TGTGCCAGCAGCCTACACAGGGTCTCGCGGGGGAAGCCTGAAGCTTTCTTT
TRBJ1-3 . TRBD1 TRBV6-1 CASSEAGDRANTIYF TGTGCCAGCAGTGAAGCGGGGGACAGGGCGAACACCATATATTTT
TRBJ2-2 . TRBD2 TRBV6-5 CASRLAFTGELFF TGTGCCAGCAGACTAGCGTTTACCGGGGAGCTGTTTTTT
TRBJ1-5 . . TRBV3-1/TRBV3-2 CASSQEEWRRMSNQPQHF TGTGCCAGCAGCCAAGAGGAGTGGAGACGGATGAGCAATCAGCCCCAGCATTTT
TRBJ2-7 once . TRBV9 CASSVGEGPQYF TGTGCCAGCAGCGTAGGAGAGGGCCCGCAGTACTTC
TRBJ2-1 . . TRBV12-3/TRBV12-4 CASTQDRHNEQFF TGTGCCAGCACCCAGGACAGACACAATGAGCAGTTCTTC
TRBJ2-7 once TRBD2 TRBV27 CASSLFRAGGPGSYEQYF TGTGCCAGCAGTTTATTTAGAGCGGGAGGGCCTGGTTCCTACGAGCAGTACTTC
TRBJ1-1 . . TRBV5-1 CASSLAPLPAEAFF TGCGCCAGCAGCTTGGCTCCTCTCCCCGCTGAAGCTTTCTTT
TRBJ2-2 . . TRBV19 CASSFGLTGELFF TGTGCCAGTAGTTTTGGACTCACCGGGGAGCTGTTTTTT
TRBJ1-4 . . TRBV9 CASSLRGGDTNEKLFF TGTGCCAGCAGCCTGAGGGGGGGAGACACTAATGAAAAACTGTTTTTT
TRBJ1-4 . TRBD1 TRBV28 CASSPIGTGDILTNEKLFF TGTGCCAGCAGTCCCATAGGGACAGGGGACATCTTAACTAATGAAAAACTGTTTTTT
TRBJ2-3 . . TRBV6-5 CASAQGFLDTQYF TGTGCCAGCGCCCAGGGGTTCTTGGATACGCAGTATTTT
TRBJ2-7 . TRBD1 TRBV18 CASSPNGQAGYEQYF TGTGCCAGCTCACCGAACGGACAGGCGGGCTACGAGCAGTACTTC
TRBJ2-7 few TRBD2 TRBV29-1 CSFTSGGSYEQYF TGCAGCTTTACTAGCGGGGGCTCCTACGAGCAGTACTTC
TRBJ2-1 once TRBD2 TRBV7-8 CASSYNKAGGPGNEQFF TGTGCCAGCAGCTATAATAAAGCGGGAGGGCCGGGAAATGAGCAGTTCTTC
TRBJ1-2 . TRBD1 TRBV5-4 CASSLENRGGYGYTF TGTGCCAGCAGCTTGGAAAACAGGGGAGGCTATGGCTACACCTTC
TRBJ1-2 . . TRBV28 CASSSPGQPGQGGYTF TGTGCCAGCAGCTCCCCCGGACAGCCCGGCCAGGGCGGCTACACCTTC
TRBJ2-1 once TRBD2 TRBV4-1 CASSQYGLAGNYEQFF TGCGCCAGCAGCCAATACGGACTAGCGGGAAACTATGAGCAGTTCTTC
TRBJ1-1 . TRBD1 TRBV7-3 CASSQGQGANTEAFF TGTGCCAGCAGCCAGGGACAGGGGGCGAACACTGAAGCTTTCTTT
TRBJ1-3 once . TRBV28 CASSLAGQREGNTIYF TGTGCCAGCAGCCTCGCCGGCCAACGGGAGGGAAACACCATATATTTT
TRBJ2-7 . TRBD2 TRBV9 CASSVGAGGPYEQYF TGTGCCAGCAGCGTAGGGGCGGGAGGGCCCTACGAGCAGTACTTC
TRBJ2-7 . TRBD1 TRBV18 CASSPLPGQGAHEQYF TGTGCCAGCTCACCCCTACCGGGACAGGGGGCACACGAGCAGTACTTC
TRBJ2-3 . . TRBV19 CASSIGGGTDTQYF TGTGCCAGTAGTATAGGGGGGGGCACAGATACGCAGTATTTT
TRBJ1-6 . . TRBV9 CASSSLAGVNSPLHF TGTGCCAGCAGCTCCCTGGCGGGGGTGAATTCACCCCTCCACTTT
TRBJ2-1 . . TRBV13 CASSLGYFSEQFF TGTGCCAGCAGCTTAGGCTATTTTTCTGAGCAGTTCTTC
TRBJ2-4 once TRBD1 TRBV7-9 CASSFTGTGVNIQYF TGTGCCAGCAGCTTTACCGGGACAGGGGTTAACATTCAGTACTTC
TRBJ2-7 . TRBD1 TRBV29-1 CSVDRQGTHEQYF TGCAGCGTTGATAGACAGGGGACCCACGAGCAGTACTTC